This T cell receptor (beta chain) appears in the sequencing data of a study of cytomegalovirus exposure and HLA in healthy donors. CDR1 MGHRA and CDR2 YSYEKL come from the germline V gene. Trimming removed 5 bases from V and 1 base from J; junction bases left unmatched: 1. CDR3 length: 14 residues. It was with 60 Vbeta and 13 Jbeta primers that the PCR ran. Clones were read by immunoSEQ multiplex PCR, and TCRdb kept only the in-frame ones, dropping some. The data show over 150,000 clones, with around three quarters seen just once and around 2.2% held by the top ten. Comments on this clone: Antigen unknown.

Study-level results: Being indistinguishable, some V segments were excluded, TRBV6-2 and TRBV6-3 among them. The authors confirmed in vitro that three CMV-associated chains were specific for CMV antigens. In all likelihood, a cluster of highly shared sequence variants was a sequencing artifact. The study reported that TCR beta sequences accurately predicted HLA-A and HLA-B alleles in most subjects.

The receptor was derived from a man aged 50-59 years in good health and CMV-seropositive. This chain links TRBV4-1 with TRBJ2-3; 9 bases match TRBD2. The sequencing sample was made of PBMCs. CDR3 nucleotides: TGCGCCAGCAGCTTAGCGGGGGGCACAGATACGCAGTATTTT. It encodes CASSLAGGTDTQYF.